These 5 T cell receptor beta chains share one sample of origin, sequenced in a study of beta chain features in type 1 diabetes. All of the isolated RNA was reverse transcribed, so expressed TCRB transcripts were sequenced. Clones were read by immunoSEQ multiplex PCR, and TCRdb kept only the in-frame ones, dropping some. The table has roughly 150,000 clones, over 7.5% seen once; the top ten hold about 2.5%. The sample consisted of central memory CD4+ T cells from blood. Receptors originate from a woman under 30 in good health.

This clone was counted only a few times. This chain links TRBV6-6 with TRBJ2-1, with D tentatively TRBD1 (6 bases). The CDR3 spans 11 residues. The V end was cut by 5 bases, the J end by 9 bases, with 8 bases between. Germline V CDR1 and CDR2: MNHNY, SVGAGI (reference sequence). The CDR3 protein is CASSTGIEQFF. CDR3 in DNA: TGTGCCAGCAGTACAGGGATTGAGCAGTTCTTC.

This clone has a handful of counts. The rearrangement uses TRBV30 and TRBJ1-2; D gene uncertain. Trimming cost V 0 bases and J 4 bases, with 9 bases left between them. The CDR3 totals 13 residues. The V gene's germline CDR1 is GTSNPN and CDR2 SVGIG (reference sequence). CDR3 residues: CAWSVRRLYGYTF. The CDR3 DNA sequence: TGTGCCTGGAGTGTAAGGAGGCTCTATGGCTACACCTTC.

The J gene is TRBJ2-1, the V gene TRBV7-9; D may be TRBD2 (5 bases). The CDR3 consists of 12 residues. Germline CDR1 and CDR2: SEHNR and FQNEAQ (reference sequence). V lost 4 bases and J lost 6, with 7 bases in between. In nucleotides, the CDR3 is TGTGCCAGCAGCTACACTAGCAATGAGCAGTTCTTC. Its protein product is CASSYTSNEQFF.

This chain links TRBV15 with TRBJ2-7; D may be TRBD2 (5 bases). Germline CDR1 and CDR2: LNHNV and YYDKDF (reference sequence). Trimming pared 8 bases from V and 2 bases from J, leaving 16 bases between. The CDR3 is 14 residues long. CDR3 in amino acids: CATGPTGSTYEQYF. For the CDR3, the DNA is TGTGCCACCGGACCTACGGGAAGTACCTACGAGCAGTACTTC.

The rearrangement links TRBV5-1 to TRBJ1-1; the D is unclear. This CDR3 spans 13 amino acids. V was clipped by 5 bases and J by 0 bases, with 8 bases between them. From germline, CDR1 is SGHRS and CDR2 YFSETQ. This CDR3 reads CASSEGMNTEAFF. For the CDR3, the DNA is TGCGCCAGCAGTGAGGGAATGAACACTGAAGCTTTCTTT.